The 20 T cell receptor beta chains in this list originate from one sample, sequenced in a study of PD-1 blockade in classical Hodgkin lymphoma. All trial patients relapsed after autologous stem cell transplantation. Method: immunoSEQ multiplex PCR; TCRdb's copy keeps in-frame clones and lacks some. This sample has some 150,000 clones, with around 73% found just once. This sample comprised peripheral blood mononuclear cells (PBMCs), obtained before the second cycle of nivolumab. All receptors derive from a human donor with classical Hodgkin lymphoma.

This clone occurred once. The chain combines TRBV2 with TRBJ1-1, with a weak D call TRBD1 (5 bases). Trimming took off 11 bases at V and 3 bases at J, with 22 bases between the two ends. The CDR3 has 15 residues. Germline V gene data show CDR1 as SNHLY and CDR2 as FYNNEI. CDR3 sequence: CACGEGLVVDTEAFF. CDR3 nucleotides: TGTGCCTGCGGGGAGGGGTTGGTGGTGGACACTGAAGCTTTCTTT.

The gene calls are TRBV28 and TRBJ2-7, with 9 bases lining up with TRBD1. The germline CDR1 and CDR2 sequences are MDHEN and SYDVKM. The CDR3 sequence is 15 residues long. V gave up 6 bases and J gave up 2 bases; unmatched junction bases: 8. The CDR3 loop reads CASSTRDRVPYEQYF. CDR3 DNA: TGTGCCAGCAGCACCCGGGACAGGGTACCCTACGAGCAGTACTTC.

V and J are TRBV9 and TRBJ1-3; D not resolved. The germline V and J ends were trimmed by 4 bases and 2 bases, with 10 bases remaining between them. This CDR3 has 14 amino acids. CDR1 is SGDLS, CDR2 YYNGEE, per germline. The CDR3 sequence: CASSPQVAGNTIYF. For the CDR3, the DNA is TGTGCCAGCAGCCCTCAGGTAGCTGGAAACACCATATATTTT.

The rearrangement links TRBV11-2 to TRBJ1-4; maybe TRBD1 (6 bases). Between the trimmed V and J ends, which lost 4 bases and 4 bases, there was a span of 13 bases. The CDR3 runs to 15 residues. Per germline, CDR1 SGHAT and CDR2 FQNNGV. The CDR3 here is CASSYGQFFNEKLFF. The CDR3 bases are TGTGCCAGCAGCTATGGACAGTTTTTTAATGAAAAACTGTTTTTT.

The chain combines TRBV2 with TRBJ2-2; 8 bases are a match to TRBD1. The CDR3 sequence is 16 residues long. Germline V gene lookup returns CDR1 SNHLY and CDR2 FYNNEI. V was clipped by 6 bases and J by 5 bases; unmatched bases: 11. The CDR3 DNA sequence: TGTGCCAGCAGGAGGCGGTCAGGGGGCGAAACCGGGGAGCTGTTTTTT. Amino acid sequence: CASRRRSGGETGELFF.

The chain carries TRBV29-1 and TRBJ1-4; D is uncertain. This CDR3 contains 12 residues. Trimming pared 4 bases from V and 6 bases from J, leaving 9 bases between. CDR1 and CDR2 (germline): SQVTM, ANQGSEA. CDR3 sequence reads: CSVARTDEKLFF. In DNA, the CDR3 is TGCAGCGTTGCCCGGACGGATGAAAAACTGTTTTTT. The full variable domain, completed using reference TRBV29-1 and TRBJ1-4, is SAVISQKPSRDICQRGTSLTIQCQVDSQVTMMFWYRQQPGQSLTLIATANQGSEATYESGFVIDKFPISRPNLTFSTLTVSNMSPEDSSIYLCSVARTDEKLFFGSGTQLSVL.

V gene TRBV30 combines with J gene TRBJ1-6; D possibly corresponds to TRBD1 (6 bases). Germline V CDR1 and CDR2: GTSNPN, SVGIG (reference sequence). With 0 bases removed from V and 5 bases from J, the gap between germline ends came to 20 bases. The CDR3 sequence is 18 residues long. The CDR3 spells CAWSVLGDMGRDNSPLHF. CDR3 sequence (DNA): TGTGCCTGGAGTGTACTCGGGGACATGGGCCGCGATAATTCACCCCTCCACTTT.

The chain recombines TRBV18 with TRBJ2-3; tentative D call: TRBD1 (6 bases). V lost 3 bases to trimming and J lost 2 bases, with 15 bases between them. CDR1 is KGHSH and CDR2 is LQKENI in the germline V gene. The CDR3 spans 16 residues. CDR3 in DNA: TGTGCCAGCTCACCTTCTTGGGACACCAACACAGATACGCAGTATTTT. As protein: CASSPSWDTNTDTQYF.

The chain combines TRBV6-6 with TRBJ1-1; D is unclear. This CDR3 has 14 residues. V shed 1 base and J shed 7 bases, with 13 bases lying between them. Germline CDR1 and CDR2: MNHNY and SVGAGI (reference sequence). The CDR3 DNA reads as TGTGCCAGCAGTTACTTAGACCCGGCGGGTGAAGCTTTCTTT. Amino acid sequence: CASSYLDPAGEAFF.

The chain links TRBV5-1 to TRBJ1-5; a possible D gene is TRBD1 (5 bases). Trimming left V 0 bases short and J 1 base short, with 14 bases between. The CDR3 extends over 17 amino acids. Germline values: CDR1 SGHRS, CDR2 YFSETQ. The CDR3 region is CASSLGAGDGSNQPQHF. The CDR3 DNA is TGCGCCAGCAGCTTGGGTGCGGGGGACGGAAGCAATCAGCCCCAGCATTTT.

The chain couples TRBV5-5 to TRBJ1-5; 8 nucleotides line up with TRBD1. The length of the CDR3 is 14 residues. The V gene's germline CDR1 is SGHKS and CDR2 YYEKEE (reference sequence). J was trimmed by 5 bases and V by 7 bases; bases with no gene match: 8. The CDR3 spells CASGRGQGDQPQHF. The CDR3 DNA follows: TGTGCCAGCGGCCGAGGACAGGGAGATCAGCCCCAGCATTTT.

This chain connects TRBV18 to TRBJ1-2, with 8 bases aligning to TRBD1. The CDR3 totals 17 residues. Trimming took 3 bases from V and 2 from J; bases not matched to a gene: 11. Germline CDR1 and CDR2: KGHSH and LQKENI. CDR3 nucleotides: TGTGCCAGCTCACCGGGTGAGACAGGGGCGACAAACTATGGCTACACCTTC. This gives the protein CASSPGETGATNYGYTF.

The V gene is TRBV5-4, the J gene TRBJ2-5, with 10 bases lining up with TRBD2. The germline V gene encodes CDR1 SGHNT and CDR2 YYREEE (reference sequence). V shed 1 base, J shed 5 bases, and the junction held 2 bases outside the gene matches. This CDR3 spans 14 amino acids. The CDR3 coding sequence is TGTGCCAGCAGCTTGAGCGGGGGGGCGGAGACCCAGTACTTC. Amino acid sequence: CASSLSGGAETQYF.

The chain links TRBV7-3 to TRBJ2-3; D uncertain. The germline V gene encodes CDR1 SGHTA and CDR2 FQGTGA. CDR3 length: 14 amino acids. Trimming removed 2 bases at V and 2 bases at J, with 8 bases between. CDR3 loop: CASSLWQTTDTQYF. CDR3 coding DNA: TGTGCCAGCAGCTTATGGCAGACCACAGATACGCAGTATTTT. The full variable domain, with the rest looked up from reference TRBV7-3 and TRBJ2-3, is GAGVSQTPSNKVTEKGKYVELRCDPISGHTALYWYRQSLGQGPEFLIYFQGTGAADDSGLPNDRFFAVRPEGSVSTLKIQRTERGDSAVYLCASSLWQTTDTQYFGPGTRLTVL.

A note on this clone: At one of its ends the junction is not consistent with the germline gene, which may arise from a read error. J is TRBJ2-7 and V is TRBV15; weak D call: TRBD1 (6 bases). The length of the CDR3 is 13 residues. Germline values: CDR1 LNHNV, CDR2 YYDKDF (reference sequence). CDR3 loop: CATSKTMRQELNF. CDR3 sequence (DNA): TGTGCCACCAGCAAAACCATGCGACAGGAACTCAACTTC.

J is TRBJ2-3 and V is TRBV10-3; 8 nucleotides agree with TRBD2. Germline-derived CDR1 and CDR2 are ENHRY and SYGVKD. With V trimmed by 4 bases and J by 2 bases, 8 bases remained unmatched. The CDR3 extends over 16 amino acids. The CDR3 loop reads CAISGGSGGNTDTQYF. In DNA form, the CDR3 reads TGTGCCATCAGTGGGGGGAGCGGGGGTAACACAGATACGCAGTATTTT.

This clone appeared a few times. The CDR3 coding sequence is TGTGCCATCAGTGAGATCATCTACGAGCAGTACTTC. Protein product: CAISEIIYEQYF. V and J are TRBV10-3 and TRBJ2-7; no clear D. Trimming pared 2 bases from V and 3 bases from J, leaving 5 bases between. Germline CDR1 and CDR2: ENHRY and SYGVKD. The CDR3 length is 12 residues.

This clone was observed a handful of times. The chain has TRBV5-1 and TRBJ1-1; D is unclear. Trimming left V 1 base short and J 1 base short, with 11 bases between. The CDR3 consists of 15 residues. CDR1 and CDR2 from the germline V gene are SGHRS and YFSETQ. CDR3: CASSLSSAPNTEAFF. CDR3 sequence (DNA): TGCGCCAGCAGCTTGTCTTCGGCCCCGAACACTGAAGCTTTCTTT.

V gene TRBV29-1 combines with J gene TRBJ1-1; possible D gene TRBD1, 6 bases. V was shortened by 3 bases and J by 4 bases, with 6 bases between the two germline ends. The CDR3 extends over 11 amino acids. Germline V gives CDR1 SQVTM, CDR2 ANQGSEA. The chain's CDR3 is CSVDRGTEAFF. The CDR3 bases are TGCAGCGTTGACAGGGGCACTGAAGCTTTCTTT. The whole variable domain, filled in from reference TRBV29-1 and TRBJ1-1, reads SAVISQKPSRDICQRGTSLTIQCQVDSQVTMMFWYRQQPGQSLTLIATANQGSEATYESGFVIDKFPISRPNLTFSTLTVSNMSPEDSSIYLCSVDRGTEAFFGQGTRLTVV.

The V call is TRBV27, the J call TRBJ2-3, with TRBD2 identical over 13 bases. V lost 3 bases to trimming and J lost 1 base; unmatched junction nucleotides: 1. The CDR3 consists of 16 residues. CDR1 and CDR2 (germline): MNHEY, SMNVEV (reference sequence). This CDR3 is CASSFGLAGGTDTQYF. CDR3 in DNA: TGTGCCAGCAGTTTCGGACTAGCGGGGGGCACAGATACGCAGTATTTT.